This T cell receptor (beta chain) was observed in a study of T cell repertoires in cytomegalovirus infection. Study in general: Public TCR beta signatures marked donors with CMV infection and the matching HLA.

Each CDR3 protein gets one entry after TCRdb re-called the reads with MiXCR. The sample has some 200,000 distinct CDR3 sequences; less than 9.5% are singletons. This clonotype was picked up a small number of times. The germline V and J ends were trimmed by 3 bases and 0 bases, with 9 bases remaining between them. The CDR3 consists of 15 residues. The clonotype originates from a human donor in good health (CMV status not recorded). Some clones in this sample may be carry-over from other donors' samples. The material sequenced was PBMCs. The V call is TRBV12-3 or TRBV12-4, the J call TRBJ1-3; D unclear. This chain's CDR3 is CASSFGTYSGNTIYF. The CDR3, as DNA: TGTGCCAGCAGTTTCGGCACTTACTCTGGAAACACCATATATTTT.